These 18 T cell receptor beta chains originate from one sample sequenced in a study of PD-L1 blockade in urothelial cancer. Profiled with immunoSEQ multiplex PCR; TCRdb holds only in-frame clones, not every one. The sample lists about 130,000 clones, approximately 85% seen once, with 2.4% in the top ten. Time point reported: peripheral blood 6 weeks after treatment start. The sequencing here drew on PBMCs, taken around atezolizumab (anti-PD-L1) treatment. These receptors all stem from a man over 45 with urothelial cancer.

The chain carries TRBV6-5 and TRBJ1-6; 7 bases match TRBD1. This CDR3 has 15 amino acids. Germline V gene data show CDR1 as MNHEY and CDR2 as SVGAGI. V was clipped by 4 bases and J by 9 bases; unmatched bases: 9. CDR3 bases: TGTGCCAGCAGTTCAATCGACAGGGATCCTTCACCCCTCCACTTT. Its protein is CASSSIDRDPSPLHF.

The rearrangement joins TRBV28 to TRBJ1-4, with a tentative D call TRBD1 (6 bases). The CDR3 totals 16 residues. V was cut by 4 bases and J by 4 bases, with 16 bases left in between. Germline V CDR1 and CDR2: MDHEN, SYDVKM. The CDR3 sequence: CASSSQGLAGNEKLFF. CDR3 DNA: TGTGCCAGCAGTTCCCAGGGGCTAGCGGGTAATGAAAAACTGTTTTTT.

This clone has more than one count but fewer than ten. The V call is TRBV6-5, the J call TRBJ1-2; 7 nucleotides match TRBD1. The CDR3 consists of 12 residues. Germline V gene lookup returns CDR1 MNHEY and CDR2 SVGAGI. With V trimmed by 8 bases and J by 5 bases, 5 bases remained unmatched. The CDR3 is CASGNRGYGYTF. CDR3 in DNA: TGTGCCAGCGGGAACAGGGGATATGGCTACACCTTC.

This chain links TRBV18 with TRBJ2-1, with 8 bases that match TRBD2. The CDR3 is 16 amino acids. Germline CDR1 and CDR2: KGHSH and LQKENI. The V gene end was trimmed by 4 bases and the J gene end by 10 bases; junction bases not matched to a gene: 15. This CDR3 is CASSRQRGREYGEQFF. In nucleotides, the CDR3 is TGTGCCAGCTCACGACAGCGGGGGCGGGAGTATGGCGAGCAGTTCTTC.

The rearrangement links TRBV30 to TRBJ1-1; perhaps TRBD1 as D (5 bases). V was cut by 0 bases and J by 4 bases, with 21 bases left in between. This CDR3 has 17 residues. From germline, CDR1 is GTSNPN and CDR2 SVGIG (reference sequence). The CDR3 DNA sequence: TGTGCCTGGAGTGTACGCGTACGGGGGGTTTATGGCACTGAAGCTTTCTTT. It encodes CAWSVRVRGVYGTEAFF.

The chain couples TRBV7-2 to TRBJ2-5, with D unresolved. CDR1 is SGHTA and CDR2 is FQGNSA in the germline V gene. The CDR3 spans 12 residues. V was cut by 4 bases and J by 5 bases, with 8 bases left in between. The CDR3 DNA sequence: TGTGCCAGCAGCTCCGGGTCGGAGACCCAGTACTTC. This gives the protein CASSSGSETQYF.

This clone was detected once. The CDR3, as DNA: TGTGCCAGTAGCCCAGGACAGGGGCGAAGCAATCAGCCCCAGCATTTT. Translation: CASSPGQGRSNQPQHF. The chain links TRBV19 to TRBJ1-5, with TRBD1 identical over 9 bases. CDR1 is LNHDA, CDR2 SQIVND, per germline (reference sequence). The junction had 7 bases not matched to a gene; V was cut back by 6 bases and J by 1 base. The CDR3 sequence is 16 residues long.

The V and J genes are TRBV19 and TRBJ2-1, with 9 bases lining up with TRBD2. With 6 bases clipped from V and 0 bases from J, the junction kept 6 bases outside the gene matches. There are 16 residues in the CDR3. Per the germline V gene, CDR1 is LNHDA and CDR2 is SQIVND (reference sequence). The CDR3 loop is CASSAKTSGSYNEQFF. CDR3 in DNA: TGTGCCAGTAGCGCTAAGACTAGCGGCTCCTACAATGAGCAGTTCTTC.

The chain joins TRBV7-9 to TRBJ2-3; the match to TRBD2 covers 15 bases. V was pared by 7 bases and J by 4 bases, with 3 bases of the junction left unmatched. The CDR3 totals 15 residues. The V gene's germline CDR1 is SEHNR and CDR2 FQNEAQ (reference sequence). Here the CDR3 DNA reads TGTGCCAGCACAGGACTAGCGGGAGGGGCAGATACGCAGTATTTT. Translated: CASTGLAGGADTQYF. The complete variable domain, with remaining parts taken from reference TRBV7-9 and TRBJ2-3, reads DTGVSQNPRHKITKRGQNVTFRCDPISEHNRLYWYRQTLGQGPEFLTYFQNEAQLEKSRLLSDRFSAERPKGSFSTLEIQRTEQGDSAMYLCASTGLAGGADTQYFGPGTRLTVL.

The rearrangement links TRBV5-8 to TRBJ2-7, with 11 nucleotides matching TRBD2. The CDR3 sequence is 17 residues long. V shed 0 bases and J 5 bases; nucleotides not matched to a gene: 10. Germline CDR1 SGHTS, CDR2 YDEGEE. Written as DNA, the CDR3 is TGTGCCAGCAGCTTGGGATTTAGCGGGAGGGCCGACGACGAGCAGTACTTC. It encodes CASSLGFSGRADDEQYF.

The chain recombines TRBV7-6 with TRBJ2-4; 13 nucleotides line up with TRBD2. Per germline, CDR1 SGHVS and CDR2 FNYEAQ. The J segment lost 13 bases and the V segment lost 5 bases, leaving 11 bases of the junction unmatched. CDR3 length equals 15 residues. CDR3 sequence reads: CASSEGLAGTGSQYF. As DNA, the CDR3 is TGTGCCAGCAGCGAGGGACTAGCGGGAACGGGGTCGCAGTACTTC. The variable domain in full, with the rest retrieved from reference TRBV7-6 and TRBJ2-4, is GAGVSQSPRYKVTKRGQDVALRCDPISGHVSLYWYRQALGQGPEFLTYFNYEAQQDKSGLPNDRFSAERPEGSISTLTIQRTEQRDSAMYRCASSEGLAGTGSQYFGAGTRLSVL.

The V and J genes are TRBV19 and TRBJ1-6, with 10 bases aligning to TRBD1. Germline assignment: CDR1 LNHDA and CDR2 SQIVND (reference sequence). This CDR3 is built from 17 residues. V lost 3 bases and J lost 4; bases outside the gene matches: 6. Here the CDR3 DNA reads TGTGCCAGTAGTATTTATACGGGACAGGGGTATAATTCACCCCTCCACTTT. Residues: CASSIYTGQGYNSPLHF.

The CDR3 is CASSIQTGNQPQHF. The CDR3 DNA reads as TGTGCCAGTAGTATTCAGACAGGCAATCAGCCCCAGCATTTT. The chain combines TRBV19 with TRBJ1-5, with TRBD1 as a possible D gene (5 bases). The germline V gene encodes CDR1 LNHDA and CDR2 SQIVND (reference sequence). This CDR3 region has 14 residues. V was shortened by 3 bases and J by 2 bases, with 8 bases between the two germline ends. Based on the CDR3 plus reference TRBV19 and TRBJ1-5, the full variable domain is DGGITQSPKYLFRKEGQNVTLSCEQNLNHDAMYWYRQDPGQGLRLIYYSQIVNDFQKGDIAEGYSVSREKKESFPLTVTSAQKNPTAFYLCASSIQTGNQPQHFGDGTRLSIL.

This chain uses TRBV15 with TRBJ2-1; 10 bases are shared with TRBD2. CDR1 LNHNV and CDR2 YYDKDF come from the germline V gene (reference sequence). V lost 1 base, J lost 2 bases, and 8 bases stayed unmatched. The CDR3 covers 18 residues. CDR3 coding DNA: TGTGCCACCAGCAGAGGGGCTAGCGGGGGACACACCTACAATGAGCAGTTCTTC. As protein: CATSRGASGGHTYNEQFF.

The chain joins TRBV19 to TRBJ1-2, with TRBD1 identical over 9 bases. The V segment lost 7 bases and the J segment 2 bases; nucleotides outside the gene matches: 11. The CDR3 runs to 16 residues. Germline values: CDR1 LNHDA, CDR2 SQIVND (reference sequence). Written as DNA, the CDR3 is TGTGCCAGTATTCGGACAGGGGACCTGATAAACTATGGCTACACCTTC. Residues: CASIRTGDLINYGYTF.

The chain carries TRBV21-1 and TRBJ2-5; TRBD2, as called in the table, went unchecked against the DNA. TRBV21-1 is marked as a pseudogene. The CDR3 totals 14 residues. The CDR3, as DNA: TGTGCCAGCAGCGCACCGGGAGGGAAAGAGACCCAGTACTTC. Translating it yields CASSAPGGKETQYF.

V gene TRBV28 combines with J gene TRBJ2-7, with 8 bases that match TRBD2. V shed 6 bases, J shed 6 bases, and the junction held 7 bases outside the gene matches. The CDR3 is 13 residues long. Germline-derived CDR1 and CDR2 are MDHEN and SYDVKM. DNA for the CDR3: TGTGCCAGCAGGCTCAGCGGGAGAGGCGAGCAGTACTTC. Residues: CASRLSGRGEQYF. Using reference TRBV28 and TRBJ2-7 for the parts outside the CDR3, the full variable domain is DVKVTQSSRYLVKRTGEKVFLECVQDMDHENMFWYRQDPGLGLRLIYFSYDVKMKEKGDIPEGYSVSREKKERFSLILESASTNQTSMYLCASRLSGRGEQYFGPGTRLTVT.

V is TRBV28 and J is TRBJ2-3, with a possible D match to TRBD1 (5 bases). The CDR3 covers 14 residues. V was trimmed by 3 bases and J by 0 bases, leaving 7 bases between them. From germline, CDR1 is MDHEN and CDR2 SYDVKM. CDR3 sequence (DNA): TGTGCCAGCAGTTTCCAGGGTAGCACAGATACGCAGTATTTT. It encodes CASSFQGSTDTQYF.